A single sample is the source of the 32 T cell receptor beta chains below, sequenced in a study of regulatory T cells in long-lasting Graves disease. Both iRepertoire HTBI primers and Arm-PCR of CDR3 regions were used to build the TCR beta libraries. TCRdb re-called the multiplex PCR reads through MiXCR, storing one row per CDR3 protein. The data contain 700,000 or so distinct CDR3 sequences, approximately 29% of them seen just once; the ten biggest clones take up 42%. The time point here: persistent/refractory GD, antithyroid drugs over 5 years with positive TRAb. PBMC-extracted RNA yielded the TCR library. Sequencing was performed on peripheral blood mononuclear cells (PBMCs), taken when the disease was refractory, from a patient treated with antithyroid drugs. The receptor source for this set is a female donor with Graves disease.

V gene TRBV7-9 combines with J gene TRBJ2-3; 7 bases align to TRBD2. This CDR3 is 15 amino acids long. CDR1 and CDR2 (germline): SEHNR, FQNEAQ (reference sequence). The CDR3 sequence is CATLNGGEGPDTQYF. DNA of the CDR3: TGTGCAACACTAAACGGCGGGGAGGGACCAGATACGCAGTATTTT.

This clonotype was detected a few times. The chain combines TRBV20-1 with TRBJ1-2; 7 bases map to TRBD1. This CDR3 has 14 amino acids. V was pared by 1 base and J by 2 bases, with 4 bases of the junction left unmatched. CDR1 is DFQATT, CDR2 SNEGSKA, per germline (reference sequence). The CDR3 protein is CSARAGDSNYGYTF. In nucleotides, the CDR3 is TGCAGTGCTAGAGCGGGGGACAGCAACTATGGCTACACCTTC.

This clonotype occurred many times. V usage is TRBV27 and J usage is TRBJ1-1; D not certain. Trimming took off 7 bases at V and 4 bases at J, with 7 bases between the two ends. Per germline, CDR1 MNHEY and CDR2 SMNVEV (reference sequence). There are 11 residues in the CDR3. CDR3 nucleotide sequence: TGTGCCAGCATTTCTTTCACTGAAGCTTTCTTT. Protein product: CASISFTEAFF.

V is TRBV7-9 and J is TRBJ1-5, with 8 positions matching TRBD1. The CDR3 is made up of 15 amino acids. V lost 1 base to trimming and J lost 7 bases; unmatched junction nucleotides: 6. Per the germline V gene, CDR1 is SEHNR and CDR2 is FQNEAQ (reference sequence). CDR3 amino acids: CASSLDRGGRQPQHF. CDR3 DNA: TGTGCCAGCAGCTTAGACAGGGGGGGCCGGCAGCCCCAGCATTTT.

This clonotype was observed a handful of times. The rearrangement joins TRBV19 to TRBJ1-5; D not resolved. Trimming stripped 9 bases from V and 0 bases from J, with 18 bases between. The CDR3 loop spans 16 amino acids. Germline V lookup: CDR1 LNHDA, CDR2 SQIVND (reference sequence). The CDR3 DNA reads TGTGCCAGCCATCATGCGTTGGGTGATAGCAATCAGCCCCAGCATTTT. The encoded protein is CASHHALGDSNQPQHF. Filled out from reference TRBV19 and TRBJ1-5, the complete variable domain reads DGGITQSPKYLFRKEGQNVTLSCEQNLNHDAMYWYRQDPGQGLRLIYYSQIVNDFQKGDIAEGYSVSREKKESFPLTVTSAQKNPTAFYLCASHHALGDSNQPQHFGDGTRLSIL.

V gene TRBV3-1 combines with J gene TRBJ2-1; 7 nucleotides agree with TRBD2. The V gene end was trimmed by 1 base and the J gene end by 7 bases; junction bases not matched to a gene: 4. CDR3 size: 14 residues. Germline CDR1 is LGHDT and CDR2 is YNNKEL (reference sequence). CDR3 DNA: TGTGCCAGCAGCCAAGTCTGGGGACTAAATGAGCAGTTCTTC. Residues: CASSQVWGLNEQFF.

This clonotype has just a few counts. In DNA form, the CDR3 reads TGTGCCAGCAGTGGACGACAGACCTATGGCTACACCTTC. Translated: CASSGRQTYGYTF. This chain connects TRBV25-1 to TRBJ1-2; TRBD1 is a possible D gene (5 bases). CDR3 length: 13 residues. The V and J ends lost 4 bases and 4 bases respectively, with 10 bases between them. Looked up from germline, CDR1 is MGHDK and CDR2 is SYGVNS.

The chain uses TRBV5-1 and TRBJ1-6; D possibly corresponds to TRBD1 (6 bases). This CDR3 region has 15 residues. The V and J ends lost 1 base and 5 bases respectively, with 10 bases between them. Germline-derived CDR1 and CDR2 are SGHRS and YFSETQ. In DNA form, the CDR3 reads TGCGCCAGCAGCTTGAACAGGGCCAATAATTCACCCCTCCACTTT. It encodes CASSLNRANNSPLHF.

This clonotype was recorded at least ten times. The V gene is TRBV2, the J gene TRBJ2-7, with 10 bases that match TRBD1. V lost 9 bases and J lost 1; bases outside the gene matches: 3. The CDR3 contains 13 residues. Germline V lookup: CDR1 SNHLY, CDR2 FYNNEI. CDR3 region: CASSDRGSYEQYF. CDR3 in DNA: TGTGCCAGTTCGGACAGGGGGTCCTACGAGCAGTACTTC.

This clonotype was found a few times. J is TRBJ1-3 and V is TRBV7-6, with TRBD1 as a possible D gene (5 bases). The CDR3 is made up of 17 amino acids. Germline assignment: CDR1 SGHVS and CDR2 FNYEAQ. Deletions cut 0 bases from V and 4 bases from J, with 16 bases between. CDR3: CASSLAGQLRAGNTIYF. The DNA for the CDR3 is TGTGCCAGCAGCTTAGCGGGGCAGTTAAGGGCCGGAAACACCATATATTTT.

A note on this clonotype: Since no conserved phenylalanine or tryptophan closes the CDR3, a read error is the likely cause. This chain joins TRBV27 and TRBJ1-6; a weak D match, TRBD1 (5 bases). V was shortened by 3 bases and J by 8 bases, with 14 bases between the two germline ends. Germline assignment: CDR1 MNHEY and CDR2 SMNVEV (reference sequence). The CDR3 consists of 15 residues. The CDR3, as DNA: TGTGCCAGCAGTTTTTCTTGGACAAAGGATTCACCCCTCCACCTT. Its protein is CASSFSWTKDSPLHL.

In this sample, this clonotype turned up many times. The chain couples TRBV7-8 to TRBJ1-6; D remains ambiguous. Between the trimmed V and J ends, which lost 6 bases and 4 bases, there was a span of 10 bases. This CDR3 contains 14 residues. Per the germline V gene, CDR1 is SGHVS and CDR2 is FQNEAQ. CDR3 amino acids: CASSGRAYNSPLHF. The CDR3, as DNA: TGTGCCAGCAGTGGAAGGGCTTATAATTCACCCCTCCACTTT.

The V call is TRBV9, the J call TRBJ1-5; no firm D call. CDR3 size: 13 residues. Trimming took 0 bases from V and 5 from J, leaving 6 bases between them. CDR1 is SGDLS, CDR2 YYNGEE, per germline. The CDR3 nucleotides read TGTGCCAGCAGCGTAGTTCCGGATCAGCCCCAGCATTTT. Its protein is CASSVVPDQPQHF.

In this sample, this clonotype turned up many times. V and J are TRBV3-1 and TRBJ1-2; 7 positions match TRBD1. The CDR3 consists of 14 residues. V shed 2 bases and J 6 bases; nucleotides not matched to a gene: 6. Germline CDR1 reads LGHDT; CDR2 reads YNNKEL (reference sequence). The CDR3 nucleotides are TGTGCCAGCAGCCAACCAGACGACAGGGATGGCTACACCTTC. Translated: CASSQPDDRDGYTF.

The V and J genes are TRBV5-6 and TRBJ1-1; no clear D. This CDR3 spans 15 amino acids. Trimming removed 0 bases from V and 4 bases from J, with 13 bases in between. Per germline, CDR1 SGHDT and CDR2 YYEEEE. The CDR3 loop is CASSLADRTATEAFF. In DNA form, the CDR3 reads TGTGCCAGCAGCTTGGCCGACCGGACGGCCACTGAAGCTTTCTTT.

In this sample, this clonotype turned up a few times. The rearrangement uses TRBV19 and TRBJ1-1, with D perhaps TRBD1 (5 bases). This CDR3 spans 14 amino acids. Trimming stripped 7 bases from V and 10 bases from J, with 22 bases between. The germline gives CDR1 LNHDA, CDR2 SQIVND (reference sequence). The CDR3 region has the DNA TGTGCCAGTAATTTGAGGGACCACGGACAATTAGCTTTCTTT. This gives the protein CASNLRDHGQLAFF.

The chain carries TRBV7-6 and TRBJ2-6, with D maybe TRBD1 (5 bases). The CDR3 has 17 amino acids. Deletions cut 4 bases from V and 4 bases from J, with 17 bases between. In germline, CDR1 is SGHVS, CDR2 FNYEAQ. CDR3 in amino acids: CASSYSVGLRGANVLTF. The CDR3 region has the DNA TGTGCCAGCAGCTATAGTGTGGGGCTGAGGGGGGCCAACGTCCTGACTTTC.

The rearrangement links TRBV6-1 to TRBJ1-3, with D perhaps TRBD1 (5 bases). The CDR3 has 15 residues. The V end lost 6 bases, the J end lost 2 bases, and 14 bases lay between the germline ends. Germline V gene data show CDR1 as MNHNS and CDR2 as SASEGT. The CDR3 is CASRPQGVPGNTIYF. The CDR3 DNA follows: TGTGCCAGCAGACCCCAAGGGGTCCCTGGAAACACCATATATTTT.

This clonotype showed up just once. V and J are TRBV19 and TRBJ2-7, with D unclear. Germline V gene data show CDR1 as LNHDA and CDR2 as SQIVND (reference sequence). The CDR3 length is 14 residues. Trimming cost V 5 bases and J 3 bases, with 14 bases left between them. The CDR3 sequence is CASSLGGSNYEQYF. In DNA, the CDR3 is TGTGCCAGTAGTCTGGGCGGATCAAACTACGAGCAGTACTTC.

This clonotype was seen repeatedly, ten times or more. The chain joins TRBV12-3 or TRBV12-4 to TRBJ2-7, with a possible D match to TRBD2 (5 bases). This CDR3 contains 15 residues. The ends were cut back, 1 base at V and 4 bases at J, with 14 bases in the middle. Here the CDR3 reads CASSLGGEGGYEQYF. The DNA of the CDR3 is TGTGCCAGCAGTTTAGGGGGAGAAGGTGGGTACGAGCAGTACTTC.

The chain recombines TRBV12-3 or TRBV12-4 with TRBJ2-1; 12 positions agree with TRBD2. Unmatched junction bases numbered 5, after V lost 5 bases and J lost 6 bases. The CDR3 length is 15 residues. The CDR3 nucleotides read TGTGCCAGCAGTCCTAGCGGGAGGGCCCCCAATGAGCAGTTCTTC. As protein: CASSPSGRAPNEQFF.

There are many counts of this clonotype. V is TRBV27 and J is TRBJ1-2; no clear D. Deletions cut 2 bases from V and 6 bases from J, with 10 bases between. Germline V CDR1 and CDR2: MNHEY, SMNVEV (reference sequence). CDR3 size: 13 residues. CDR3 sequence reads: CASSLNSRDGYTF. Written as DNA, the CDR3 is TGTGCCAGCAGTTTAAACTCTCGGGATGGCTACACCTTC.

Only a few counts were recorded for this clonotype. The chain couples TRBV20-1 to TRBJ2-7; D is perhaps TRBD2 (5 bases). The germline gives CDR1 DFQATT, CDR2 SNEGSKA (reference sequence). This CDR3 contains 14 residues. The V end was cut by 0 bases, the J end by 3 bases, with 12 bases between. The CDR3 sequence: CSARELGEGYEQYF. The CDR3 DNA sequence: TGCAGTGCTAGAGAATTGGGTGAGGGCTACGAGCAGTACTTC.

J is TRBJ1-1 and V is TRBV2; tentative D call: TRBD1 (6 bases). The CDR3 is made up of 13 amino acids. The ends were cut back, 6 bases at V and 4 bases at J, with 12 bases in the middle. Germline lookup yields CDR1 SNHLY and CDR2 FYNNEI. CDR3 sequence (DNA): TGTGCCAGCAGAGAGGAGGGGGGCACTGAAGCTTTCTTT. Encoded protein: CASREEGGTEAFF. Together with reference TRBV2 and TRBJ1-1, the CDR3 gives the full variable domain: EPEVTQTPSHQVTQMGQEVILRCVPISNHLYFYWYRQILGQKVEFLVSFYNNEISEKSEIFDDQFSVERPDGSNFTLKIRSTKLEDSAMYFCASREEGGTEAFFGQGTRLTVV.

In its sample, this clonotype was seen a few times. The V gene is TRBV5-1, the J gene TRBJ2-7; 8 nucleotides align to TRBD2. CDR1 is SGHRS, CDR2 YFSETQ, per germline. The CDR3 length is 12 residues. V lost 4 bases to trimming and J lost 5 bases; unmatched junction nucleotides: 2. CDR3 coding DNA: TGCGCCAGCAGCCGGACTAGCCACGAGCAGTACTTC. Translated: CASSRTSHEQYF.

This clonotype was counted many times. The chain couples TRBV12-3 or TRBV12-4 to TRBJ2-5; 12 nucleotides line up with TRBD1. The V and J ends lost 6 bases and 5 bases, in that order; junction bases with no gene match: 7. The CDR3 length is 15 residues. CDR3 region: CASSYGTGGAETQYF. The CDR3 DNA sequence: TGTGCCAGCAGCTACGGGACAGGGGGCGCGGAGACCCAGTACTTC.

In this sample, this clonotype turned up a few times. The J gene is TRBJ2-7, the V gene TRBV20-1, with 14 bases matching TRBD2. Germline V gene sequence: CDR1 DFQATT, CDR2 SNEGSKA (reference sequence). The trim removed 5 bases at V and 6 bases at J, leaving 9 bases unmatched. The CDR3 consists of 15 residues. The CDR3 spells CSAHSTSGRVGEQYF. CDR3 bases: TGCAGTGCTCACTCGACTAGCGGGAGGGTAGGCGAGCAGTACTTC.

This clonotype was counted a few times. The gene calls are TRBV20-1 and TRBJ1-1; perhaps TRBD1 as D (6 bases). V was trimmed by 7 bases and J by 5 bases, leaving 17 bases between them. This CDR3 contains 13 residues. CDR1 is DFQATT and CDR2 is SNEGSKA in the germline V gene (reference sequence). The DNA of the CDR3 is TGCAGTGTTCGGGGGCCTTTGAGTACTGAAGCTTTCTTT. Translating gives CSVRGPLSTEAFF.

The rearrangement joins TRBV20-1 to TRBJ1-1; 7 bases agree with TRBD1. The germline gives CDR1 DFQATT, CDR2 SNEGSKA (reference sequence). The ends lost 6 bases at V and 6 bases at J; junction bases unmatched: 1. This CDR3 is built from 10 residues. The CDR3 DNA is TGCAGTGCCAGGGGGGCTGAAGCTTTCTTT. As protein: CSARGAEAFF.

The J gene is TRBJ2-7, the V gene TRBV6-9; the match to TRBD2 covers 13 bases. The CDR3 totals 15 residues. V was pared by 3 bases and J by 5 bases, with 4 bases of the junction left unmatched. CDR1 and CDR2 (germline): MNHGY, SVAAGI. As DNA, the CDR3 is TGTGCCAGCAGTTACTCTGGACTAGCGGGAGACGAGCAGTACTTC. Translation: CASSYSGLAGDEQYF.

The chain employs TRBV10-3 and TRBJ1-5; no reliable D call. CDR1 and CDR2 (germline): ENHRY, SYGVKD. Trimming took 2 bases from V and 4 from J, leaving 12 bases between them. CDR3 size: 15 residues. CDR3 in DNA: TGTGCCATCAGTGAGGGTGGTAGATTGAATCAGCCCCAGCATTTT. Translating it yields CAISEGGRLNQPQHF.

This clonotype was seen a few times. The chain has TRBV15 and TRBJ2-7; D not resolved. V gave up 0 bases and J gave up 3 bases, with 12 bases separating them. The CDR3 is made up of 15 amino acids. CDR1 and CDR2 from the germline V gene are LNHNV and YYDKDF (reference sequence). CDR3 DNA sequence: TGTGCCACCAGCAGAGATCCCCCGAGCTTCTACGAGCAGTACTTC. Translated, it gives CATSRDPPSFYEQYF.